This entry lists 17 T cell receptor beta chains sequenced from one sample in a study of identical twins. TCRdb called the 5' RACE reads again in MiXCR, with one record for every CDR3 protein. The profile shows roughly 240,000 distinct CDR3 sequences, 6% to 8.5% of them singletons. These data were also filed under a second study, of yellow fever vaccine responses in identical twins.

Sequencing was carried out using CD8+ T cells sorted from blood. The receptors stem from a woman between 18 and 30 years old in good health.

This chain joins TRBV14 and TRBJ1-2; unclear D gene. The length of the CDR3 is 13 residues. Trimming took off 4 bases at V and 3 bases at J, with 9 bases between the two ends. The germline gives CDR1 SGHDN, CDR2 FVKESK. CDR3 region: CASSPSGDYGYTF. CDR3 nucleotide sequence: TGTGCCAGCAGCCCGTCTGGGGACTATGGCTACACCTTC.

This clonotype has ten or more counts. CDR3 residues: CASSLRLPLRTFYEQFF. The CDR3 nucleotides read TGTGCCAGCAGCTTGAGACTCCCTCTCCGAACTTTTTATGAGCAGTTCTTC. V is TRBV5-5 and J is TRBJ2-1; D uncertain. This CDR3 is 17 amino acids long. CDR1 is SGHKS, CDR2 YYEKEE, per germline (reference sequence). V was shortened by 1 base and J by 8 bases, with 22 bases between the two germline ends.

This clonotype was picked up a small number of times. The gene calls are TRBV28 and TRBJ1-6, with unresolved D. The CDR3 is 14 amino acids. Germline loops: CDR1 MDHEN, CDR2 SYDVKM. The V end was cut by 3 bases, the J end by 8 bases, with 11 bases between. This chain's CDR3 is CASSFGEVDSPLHF. The CDR3 DNA reads as TGTGCCAGCAGTTTTGGAGAAGTCGATTCACCCCTCCACTTT.

This clonotype was detected many times. The rearrangement uses TRBV7-9 and TRBJ2-2, with unresolved D. CDR1 SEHNR and CDR2 FQNEAQ come from the germline V gene (reference sequence). V lost 2 bases and J 4 bases, leaving 5 bases between the germline ends. The CDR3 extends over 13 amino acids. The CDR3 spells CASSLLSTGELFF. DNA for the CDR3: TGTGCCAGCAGCTTACTTAGCACCGGGGAGCTGTTTTTT.

This clonotype was observed at least ten times. The chain uses TRBV5-1 and TRBJ2-5; perhaps TRBD1 as D (6 bases). Germline CDR1 and CDR2: SGHRS and YFSETQ. The CDR3 is 15 residues long. V was cut by 4 bases and J by 2 bases, with 15 bases left in between. The CDR3 is CASSTDSSLQETQYF. CDR3 nucleotides: TGCGCCAGCAGCACGGACAGCAGCCTACAAGAGACCCAGTACTTC.

This clonotype was seen many times. The rearrangement joins TRBV5-1 to TRBJ2-2, with D maybe TRBD2 (5 bases). Trimming stripped 2 bases from V and 7 bases from J, with 12 bases between. The CDR3 loop spans 14 amino acids. Germline V CDR1 and CDR2: SGHRS, YFSETQ. The CDR3 bases are TGCGCCAGCAGCTTTCGGGAAGTTAGCGGGGAGCTGTTTTTT. The encoded protein is CASSFREVSGELFF.

In its sample, this clonotype was seen a few times. This chain uses TRBV5-1 with TRBJ1-2; D is unresolved. The CDR3 spans 14 residues. The V end lost 4 bases, the J end lost 14 bases, and 24 bases lay between the germline ends. The germline gives CDR1 SGHRS, CDR2 YFSETQ. In DNA, the CDR3 is TGCGCCAGCAGCCACAACAGAGTCACTATGGCTTGGACCTTC. Translating gives CASSHNRVTMAWTF. Filled out from reference TRBV5-1 and TRBJ1-2, the complete variable domain reads KAGVTQTPRYLIKTRGQQVTLSCSPISGHRSVSWYQQTPGQGLQFLFEYFSETQRNKGNFPGRFSGRQFSNSRSEMNVSTLELGDSALYLCASSHNRVTMAWTFGSGTRLTVV.

Ten or more counts support this clonotype. The chain links TRBV29-1 to TRBJ2-7, with 13 bases that match TRBD2. CDR1 is SQVTM and CDR2 is ANQGSEA in the germline V gene. With V trimmed by 4 bases and J by 5 bases, 5 bases remained unmatched. The CDR3 length is 14 residues. CDR3 bases: TGCAGCGTTGTGGGCGGACTAGCGGGAGACGAGCAGTACTTC. Amino acids: CSVVGGLAGDEQYF.

This clonotype occurred a few times. The chain recombines TRBV3-1 with TRBJ2-7; D is perhaps TRBD1 (5 bases). This CDR3 spans 14 amino acids. Germline V gene sequence: CDR1 LGHDT, CDR2 YNNKEL (reference sequence). V gave up 0 bases and J gave up 3 bases, with 9 bases separating them. This CDR3 reads CASSQEARVYEQYF. CDR3 coding DNA: TGTGCCAGCAGCCAAGAAGCCAGGGTCTACGAGCAGTACTTC.

This clonotype has a handful of counts. The rearrangement links TRBV2 to TRBJ2-1, with D possibly TRBD1 on 6 matching bases. Trimming pared 10 bases from V and 4 bases from J, leaving 17 bases between. Germline V gene data show CDR1 as SNHLY and CDR2 as FYNNEI. The CDR3 sequence is 14 residues long. Here the CDR3 DNA reads TGTGCCATTTGGGCAGGGGCCCCGTACAATGAGCAGTTCTTC. This codes for CAIWAGAPYNEQFF.

This clonotype has a count of ten or more. This rearrangement joins TRBV2 to TRBJ2-1; TRBD2 aligns across 10 bases. J was trimmed by 5 bases and V by 6 bases; bases with no gene match: 7. Germline V CDR1 and CDR2: SNHLY, FYNNEI. CDR3 length equals 15 residues. The CDR3 DNA reads as TGTGCCAGCAGGCGACTAGCGGGTAGAGACAATGAGCAGTTCTTC. This codes for CASRRLAGRDNEQFF. The variable domain in full, with the rest retrieved from reference TRBV2 and TRBJ2-1, is EPEVTQTPSHQVTQMGQEVILRCVPISNHLYFYWYRQILGQKVEFLVSFYNNEISEKSEIFDDQFSVERPDGSNFTLKIRSTKLEDSAMYFCASRRLAGRDNEQFFGPGTRLTVL.

This clonotype showed up many times. The chain recombines TRBV4-1 with TRBJ1-2; 9 nucleotides match TRBD1. With V trimmed by 3 bases and J by 7 bases, 9 bases remained unmatched. The CDR3 contains 15 residues. Germline CDR1 is MGHRA and CDR2 is YSYEKL. The CDR3 is CASSHSGQGIGGYTF. CDR3 nucleotide sequence: TGCGCCAGCAGCCATTCGGGACAGGGAATCGGTGGCTACACCTTC.

The table lists this clonotype with a few counts. V is TRBV5-6 and J is TRBJ2-1; tentative D call: TRBD1 (5 bases). The ends were cut back, 5 bases at V and 6 bases at J, with 12 bases in the middle. The CDR3 is made up of 13 amino acids. CDR1 is SGHDT, CDR2 YYEEEE, per germline. CDR3 nucleotides: TGTGCCAGCAGTTGGACATCCATCAATGAGCAGTTCTTC. Translation: CASSWTSINEQFF.

The chain recombines TRBV29-1 with TRBJ2-7; 8 bases match TRBD2. The CDR3 has 12 amino acids. Germline assignment: CDR1 SQVTM and CDR2 ANQGSEA. After removal of 3 bases from V and 5 bases from J, the junction contained 3 bases not matched to a gene. The CDR3 bases are TGCAGCGTTGACAGCGGGAGAGACGAGCAGTACTTC. Its protein is CSVDSGRDEQYF.

This clonotype was seen a few times. The chain couples TRBV27 to TRBJ1-5; 8 bases match TRBD1. Germline CDR1 reads MNHEY; CDR2 reads SMNVEV (reference sequence). The CDR3 has 14 amino acids. The V gene end was trimmed by 4 bases and the J gene end by 6 bases; junction bases not matched to a gene: 5. The CDR3 protein is CASSSTGVAQPQHF. CDR3 DNA: TGTGCCAGCAGTTCGACAGGGGTCGCTCAGCCCCAGCATTTT.

In its sample, this clonotype was seen a few times. V usage is TRBV13 and J usage is TRBJ2-7; possibly TRBD1 for D (6 bases). Trimming removed 5 bases at V and 2 bases at J, with 13 bases between. The CDR3 runs 14 residues. Germline V lookup: CDR1 PRHDT, CDR2 FYEKMQ (reference sequence). The CDR3 nucleotides are TGTGCCAGCAGCCAGGGGTACTCCACCTACGAGCAGTACTTC. This translates into CASSQGYSTYEQYF.

This chain links TRBV2 with TRBJ2-3; 8 positions agree with TRBD1. Germline CDR1 SNHLY, CDR2 FYNNEI. V was clipped by 6 bases and J by 2 bases; unmatched bases: 10. CDR3 size: 16 residues. The CDR3: CASRRGGQGPTDTQYF. For the CDR3, the DNA is TGTGCCAGCAGGAGGGGCGGACAGGGCCCCACAGATACGCAGTATTTT.